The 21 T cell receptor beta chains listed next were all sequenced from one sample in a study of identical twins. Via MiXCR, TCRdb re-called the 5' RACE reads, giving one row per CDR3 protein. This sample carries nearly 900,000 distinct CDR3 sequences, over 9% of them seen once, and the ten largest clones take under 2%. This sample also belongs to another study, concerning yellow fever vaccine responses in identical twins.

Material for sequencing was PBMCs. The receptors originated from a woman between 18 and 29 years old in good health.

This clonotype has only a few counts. CDR3 region: CASSGDPTGANVLTF. CDR3 coding DNA: TGTGCCAGCAGTGGGGATCCTACTGGGGCCAACGTCCTGACTTTC. The rearrangement links TRBV6-4 to TRBJ2-6; no clear D gene. The CDR3 is made up of 15 amino acids. V lost 4 bases and J lost 2, with 9 bases in between. Per germline, CDR1 MRHNA and CDR2 SNTAGT.

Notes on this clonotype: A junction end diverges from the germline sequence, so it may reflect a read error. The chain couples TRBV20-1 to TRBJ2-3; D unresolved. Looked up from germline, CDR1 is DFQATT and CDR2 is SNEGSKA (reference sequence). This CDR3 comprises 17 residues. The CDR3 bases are TGCTGTGCTAGAGATGGTCCAGGTTCCATAAACACAGATACGCAGTATTTT. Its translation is CCARDGPGSINTDTQYF.

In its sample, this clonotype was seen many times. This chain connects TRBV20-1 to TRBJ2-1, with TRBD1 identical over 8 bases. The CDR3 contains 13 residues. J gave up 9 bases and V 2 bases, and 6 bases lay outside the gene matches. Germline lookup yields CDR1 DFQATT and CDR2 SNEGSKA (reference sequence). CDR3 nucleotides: TGCAGTGCTAGATCCCCAGGGGGCTTTGAGCAGTTCTTC. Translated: CSARSPGGFEQFF.

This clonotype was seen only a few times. The CDR3 DNA reads as TGTGCCAGCAGCTTAGGAATAGCCGAGCAGTACTTC. Translating it yields CASSLGIAEQYF. This chain connects TRBV7-9 to TRBJ2-7; D call uncertain. Germline loops: CDR1 SEHNR, CDR2 FQNEAQ (reference sequence). CDR3 length: 12 residues. Trimming shortened V by 1 base and J by 6 bases, and 7 bases separated the two germline ends.

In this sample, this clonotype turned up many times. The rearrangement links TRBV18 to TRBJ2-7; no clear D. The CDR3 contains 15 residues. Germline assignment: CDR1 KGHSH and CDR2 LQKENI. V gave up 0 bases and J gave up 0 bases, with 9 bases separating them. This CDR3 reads CASSPPTRSSYEQYF. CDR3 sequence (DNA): TGTGCCAGCTCACCACCGACCAGGAGCTCCTACGAGCAGTACTTC.

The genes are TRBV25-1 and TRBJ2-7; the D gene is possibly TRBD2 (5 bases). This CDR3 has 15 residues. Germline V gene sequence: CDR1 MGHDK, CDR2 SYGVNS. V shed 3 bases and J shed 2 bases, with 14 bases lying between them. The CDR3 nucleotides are TGTGCCAGCAGTGATACGGTCAGGAGGACCTACGAGCAGTACTTC. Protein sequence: CASSDTVRRTYEQYF.

This CDR3 reads CASSPGGTLAKNIQYF. DNA of the CDR3: TGTGCCAGCAGTCCGGGGGGGACCTTAGCCAAAAACATTCAGTACTTC. J is TRBJ2-4 and V is TRBV6-1; TRBD2 agrees at 8 bases. Germline V gives CDR1 MNHNS, CDR2 SASEGT. The length of the CDR3 is 16 residues. V shed 5 bases and J 0 bases; nucleotides not matched to a gene: 6.

CDR3 nucleotides: TGTGCCAGCAGTTTAGGCAGGGGGTCGCGTGGTGAGCAGTTCTTC. It yields the protein CASSLGRGSRGEQFF. This sequence joins TRBV12-3 or TRBV12-4 and TRBJ2-1, with 7 bases identical to TRBD1. The CDR3 runs 15 residues. V dropped 1 base and J dropped 9; count of bases not matched to a gene: 9.

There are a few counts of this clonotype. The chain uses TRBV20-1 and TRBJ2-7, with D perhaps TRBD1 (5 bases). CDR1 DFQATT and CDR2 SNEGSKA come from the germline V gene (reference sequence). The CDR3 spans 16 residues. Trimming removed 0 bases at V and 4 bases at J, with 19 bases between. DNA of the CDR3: TGCAGTGCTAGAGATCCCCTGGCACAGGTAGAATACGAGCAGTACGTC. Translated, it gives CSARDPLAQVEYEQYV.

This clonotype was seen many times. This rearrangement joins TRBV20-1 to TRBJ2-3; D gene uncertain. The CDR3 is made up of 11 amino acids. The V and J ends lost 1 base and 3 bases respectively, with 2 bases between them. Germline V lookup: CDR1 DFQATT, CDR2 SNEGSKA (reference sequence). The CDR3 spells CSARGTDTQYF. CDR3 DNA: TGCAGTGCTAGAGGAACAGATACGCAGTATTTT.

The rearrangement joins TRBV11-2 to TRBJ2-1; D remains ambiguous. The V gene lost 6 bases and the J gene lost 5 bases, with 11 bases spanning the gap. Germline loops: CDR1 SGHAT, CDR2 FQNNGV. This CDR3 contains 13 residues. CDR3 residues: CASRSGRNNEQFF. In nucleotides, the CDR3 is TGTGCCAGCAGAAGTGGACGTAACAATGAGCAGTTCTTC.

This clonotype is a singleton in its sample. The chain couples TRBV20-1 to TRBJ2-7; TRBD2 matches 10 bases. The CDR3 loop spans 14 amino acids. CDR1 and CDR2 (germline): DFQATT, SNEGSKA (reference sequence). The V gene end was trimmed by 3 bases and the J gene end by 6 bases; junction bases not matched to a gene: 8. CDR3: CSASPGLAGGEQYF. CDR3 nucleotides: TGCAGTGCTAGCCCGGGGTTAGCGGGAGGCGAGCAGTACTTC.

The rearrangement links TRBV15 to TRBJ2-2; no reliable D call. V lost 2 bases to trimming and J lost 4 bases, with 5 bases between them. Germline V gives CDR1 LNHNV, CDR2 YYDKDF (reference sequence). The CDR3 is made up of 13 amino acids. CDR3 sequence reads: CATSRQITGELFF. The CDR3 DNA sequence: TGTGCCACCAGCAGACAGATCACCGGGGAGCTGTTTTTT.

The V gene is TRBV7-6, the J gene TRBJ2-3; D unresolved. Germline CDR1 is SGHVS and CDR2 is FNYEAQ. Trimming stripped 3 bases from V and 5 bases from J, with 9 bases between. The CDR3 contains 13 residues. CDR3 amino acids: CASSFVQRDTQYF. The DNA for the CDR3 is TGTGCCAGCAGCTTTGTGCAGCGAGATACGCAGTATTTT.

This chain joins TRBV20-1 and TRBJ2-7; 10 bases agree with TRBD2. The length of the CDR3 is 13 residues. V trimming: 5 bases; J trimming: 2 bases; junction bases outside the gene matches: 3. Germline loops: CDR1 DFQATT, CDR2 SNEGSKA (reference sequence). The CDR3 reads CSAGSGGTYEQYV. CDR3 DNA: TGCAGTGCTGGTAGCGGGGGGACCTACGAGCAGTACGTC.

CDR3 residues: CSARDWGWGGGSYGYTF. CDR3 coding DNA: TGCAGTGCTAGAGATTGGGGTTGGGGGGGAGGATCCTATGGCTACACCTTC. This rearrangement joins TRBV20-1 to TRBJ1-2, with a possible D match to TRBD1 (5 bases). In germline, CDR1 is DFQATT, CDR2 SNEGSKA (reference sequence). Deletions cut 0 bases from V and 4 bases from J, with 21 bases between. The length of the CDR3 is 17 residues.

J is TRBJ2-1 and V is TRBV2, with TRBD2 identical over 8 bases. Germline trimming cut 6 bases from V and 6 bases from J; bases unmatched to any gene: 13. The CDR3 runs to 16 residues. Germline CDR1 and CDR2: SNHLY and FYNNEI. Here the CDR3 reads CASRVAATSGFNEQFF. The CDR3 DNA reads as TGTGCCAGCAGAGTGGCGGCAACTAGCGGTTTCAATGAGCAGTTCTTC.

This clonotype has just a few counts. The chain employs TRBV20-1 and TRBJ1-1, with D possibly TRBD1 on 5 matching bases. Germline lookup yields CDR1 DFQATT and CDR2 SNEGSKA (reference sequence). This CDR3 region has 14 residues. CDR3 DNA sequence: TGCAGCCTTGAAAGCGGGAGGGGAAACACTGAAGCTTTCTTT. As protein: CSLESGRGNTEAFF.

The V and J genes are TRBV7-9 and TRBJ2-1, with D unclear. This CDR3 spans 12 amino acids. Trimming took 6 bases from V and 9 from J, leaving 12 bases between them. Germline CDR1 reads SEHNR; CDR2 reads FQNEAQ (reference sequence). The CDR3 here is CASSPLYAEQFF. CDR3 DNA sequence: TGTGCCAGCAGTCCGCTATACGCTGAGCAGTTCTTC.

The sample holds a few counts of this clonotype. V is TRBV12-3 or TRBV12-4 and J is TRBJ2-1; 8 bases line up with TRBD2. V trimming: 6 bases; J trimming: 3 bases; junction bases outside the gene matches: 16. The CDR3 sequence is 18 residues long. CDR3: CASRGAGVTLRSYNEQFF. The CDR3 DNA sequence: TGTGCCAGCAGGGGAGCGGGAGTGACCCTCCGGAGCTACAATGAGCAGTTCTTC.

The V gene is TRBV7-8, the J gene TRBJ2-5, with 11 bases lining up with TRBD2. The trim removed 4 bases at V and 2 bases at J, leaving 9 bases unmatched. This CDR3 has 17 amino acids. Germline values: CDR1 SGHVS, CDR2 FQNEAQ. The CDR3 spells CASSSSRLAGGQETQYF. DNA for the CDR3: TGTGCCAGCAGCTCAAGTCGGTTAGCGGGGGGGCAAGAGACCCAGTACTTC.